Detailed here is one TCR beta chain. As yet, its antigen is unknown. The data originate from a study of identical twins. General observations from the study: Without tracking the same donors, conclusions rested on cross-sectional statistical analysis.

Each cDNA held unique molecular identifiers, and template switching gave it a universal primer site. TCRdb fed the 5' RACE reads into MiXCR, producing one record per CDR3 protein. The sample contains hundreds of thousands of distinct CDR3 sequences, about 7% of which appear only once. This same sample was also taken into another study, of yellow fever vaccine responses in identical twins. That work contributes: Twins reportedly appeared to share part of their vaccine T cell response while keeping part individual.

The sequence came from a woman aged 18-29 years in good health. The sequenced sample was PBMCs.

The CDR3 DNA reads as TGTGCCAGCAGCTTGGATATCAGGGAGAATGGCTACACCTTC. This encodes CASSLDIRENGYTF. The chain links TRBV7-9 to TRBJ1-2; tentatively, D is TRBD1 (5 bases). The CDR3 is 14 residues long. V was cut by 3 bases and J by 6 bases, with 14 bases left in between. Germline CDR1 SEHNR, CDR2 FQNEAQ (reference sequence).